Listed here are 9 T cell receptor beta chains from one sample, sequenced in a study of healthy donors' naive CD4 and CD8 T cells. TCR libraries were built from 400 to 650 ng of total RNA by linear amplification. One entry per CDR3 protein results from TCRdb running MiXCR on the reads. The repertoire has roughly 200,000 distinct CDR3 sequences, over 60% of them found once; the top ten carry roughly 2.3%. Material for sequencing was naive CD4+ and CD8+ T cells sorted from blood, pooled from several donors. These receptors all come from a pool of human donors in good health; the sample pools cells from several healthy donors.

The chain recombines TRBV6-2 or TRBV6-3 with TRBJ1-6; no firm D call. Germline CDR1 and CDR2: MNHEY and SVGEGT. The V and J ends lost 6 bases and 9 bases respectively, with 6 bases between them. The CDR3 is made up of 11 amino acids. The CDR3 region is CASSDSSPLHF. The CDR3 DNA follows: TGTGCCAGCAGCGACTCTTCACCCCTCCACTTT.

The V gene is TRBV29-1, the J gene TRBJ1-1; 9 bases align to TRBD1. Losses at the gene ends were 8 bases for V and 8 bases for J; bases not matched to a gene: 6. The CDR3 runs 11 residues. Germline CDR1 reads SQVTM; CDR2 reads ANQGSEA. CDR3 DNA sequence: TGCAGCACCCGAGGACAGGGGGAAGCTTTCTTT. It is translated as CSTRGQGEAFF.

This chain links TRBV6-5 with TRBJ1-5; the D is unclear. Deletions cut 2 bases from V and 3 bases from J, with 14 bases between. Germline assignment: CDR1 MNHEY and CDR2 SVGAGI. There are 16 residues in the CDR3. In DNA, the CDR3 is TGTGCCAGCAGTTACACCGGGGTGGGTTACAATCAGCCCCAGCATTTT. Protein sequence: CASSYTGVGYNQPQHF.

A few counts support this clonotype. J is TRBJ2-7 and V is TRBV29-1; D call uncertain. The CDR3 runs to 15 residues. CDR1 SQVTM and CDR2 ANQGSEA come from the germline V gene. Trimming pared 6 bases from V and 0 bases from J, leaving 18 bases between. The CDR3 DNA reads TGCAGCGTAACTGATCCCGAGAAGGCCTCCTACGAGCAGTACTTC. It specifies CSVTDPEKASYEQYF.

V and J are TRBV30 and TRBJ1-1; the D gene is possibly TRBD1 (5 bases). CDR3 length: 18 amino acids. Per germline, CDR1 GTSNPN and CDR2 SVGIG (reference sequence). V lost 2 bases and J 4 bases, leaving 26 bases between the germline ends. This CDR3 is CAWSLSKAGRKILTEAFF. The CDR3 DNA reads as TGTGCCTGGAGTTTAAGTAAGGCAGGGCGGAAGATTCTCACTGAAGCTTTCTTT. Filled out from reference TRBV30 and TRBJ1-1, the complete variable domain reads SQTIHQWPATLVQPVGSPLSLECTVEGTSNPNLYWYRQAAGRGLQLLFYSVGIGQISSEVPQNLSASRPQDRQFILSSKKLLLSDSGFYLCAWSLSKAGRKILTEAFFGQGTRLTVV.

The chain links TRBV19 to TRBJ1-3; D uncertain. V dropped 10 bases and J dropped 2 bases, with 6 bases sitting between them. The germline gives CDR1 LNHDA, CDR2 SQIVND (reference sequence). The CDR3 loop spans 11 amino acids. The CDR3 nucleotides are TGTGCCACCCAGCCTGGAAACACCATATATTTT. Protein sequence: CATQPGNTIYF.

The chain uses TRBV27 and TRBJ2-7; 7 bases match TRBD1. The CDR3 covers 13 residues. V gave up 5 bases and J gave up 5 bases; unmatched junction bases: 6. Germline V lookup: CDR1 MNHEY, CDR2 SMNVEV (reference sequence). The CDR3 protein is CASSRDSLNEQYF. DNA for the CDR3: TGTGCCAGCAGTCGGGACAGTCTCAACGAGCAGTACTTC.

The chain is built from TRBV19 and TRBJ2-4, with 7 positions matching TRBD1. Germline V CDR1 and CDR2: LNHDA, SQIVND (reference sequence). V dropped 3 bases and J dropped 9; count of bases not matched to a gene: 5. This CDR3 comprises 13 residues. CDR3 DNA: TGTGCCAGTAGTATTATGGGACAGAGCATTCAGTACTTC. This gives the protein CASSIMGQSIQYF.

This clonotype was found once. The chain links TRBV6-2 or TRBV6-3 to TRBJ1-2; D is possibly TRBD1 (5 bases). Germline-derived CDR1 and CDR2 are MNHEY and SVGEGT. Deletions cut 9 bases from V and 3 bases from J, with 11 bases between. The CDR3 spans 12 residues. CDR3 DNA sequence: TGTGCCAGAGGGGACTCTGACTATGGCTACACCTTC. It codes for CARGDSDYGYTF.